This T cell receptor (beta chain) was sequenced during a study of cytomegalovirus exposure and HLA in healthy donors. As to this clone: The antigen is unknown.

Broader study findings: Most TCR beta V segments were productive about 90% or about 30% of the time in an earlier analysis.

Use of 60 Vbeta and 13 Jbeta primers characterized the PCR. Some clones are missing from TCRdb's copy, which holds only in-frame ones; the method was immunoSEQ multiplex PCR. The sample holds over 100,000 clones, 81% seen once. The CDR3 spans 16 residues. V was clipped by 3 bases and J by 6 bases; unmatched bases: 11. The germline V gene encodes CDR1 KGHSH and CDR2 LQKENI. The sequence was collected from a woman in her thirties in good health and CMV-seronegative. The chain uses TRBV18 and TRBJ2-7, with 10 nucleotides matching TRBD2. The sequencing input was PBMCs. CDR3 sequence (DNA): TGTGCCAGCTCACCGCTTTTTCTAGCGGGAGACGTCGAGCAGTACTTC. It specifies CASSPLFLAGDVEQYF.